The TCR beta chain described here comes from a study of shared clonotypes between healthy human individuals. Study-wide results and caveats: Naive CD4 clonotypes overlapped across several donors at approximately 5.5%.

Sequenced by immunoSEQ multiplex PCR; TCRdb stores in-frame clones only, minus some. The sample yields about 1.5 million clones, approximately 98% seen once. This clone was seen a single time. The antigen remains undetermined. V lost 3 bases to trimming and J lost 1 base; unmatched junction nucleotides: 4. The CDR3 is 17 residues long. Germline CDR1 SGHRS, CDR2 YFSETQ. Sequencing was done on a sample of naive CD4+ T cells sorted from blood. Subset: CD45RA+ positively selected. The chain has TRBV5-1 and TRBJ2-6; 10 nucleotides line up with TRBD1. The receptor was isolated from a young man in good health. In DNA, the CDR3 is TGCGCCAGCAGCTGGGACAGGGGAGATTCTGGGGCCAACGTCCTGACTTTC. Translated: CASSWDRGDSGANVLTF.